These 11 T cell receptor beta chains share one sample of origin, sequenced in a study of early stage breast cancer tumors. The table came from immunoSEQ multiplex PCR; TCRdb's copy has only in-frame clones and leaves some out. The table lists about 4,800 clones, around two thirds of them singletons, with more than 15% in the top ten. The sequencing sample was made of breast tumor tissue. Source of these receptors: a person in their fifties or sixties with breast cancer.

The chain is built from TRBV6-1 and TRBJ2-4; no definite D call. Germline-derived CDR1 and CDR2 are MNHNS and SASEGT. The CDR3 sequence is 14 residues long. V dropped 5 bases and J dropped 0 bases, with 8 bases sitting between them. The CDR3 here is CASSQALAKNIQYF. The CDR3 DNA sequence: TGTGCCAGCAGTCAGGCACTAGCCAAAAACATTCAGTACTTC.

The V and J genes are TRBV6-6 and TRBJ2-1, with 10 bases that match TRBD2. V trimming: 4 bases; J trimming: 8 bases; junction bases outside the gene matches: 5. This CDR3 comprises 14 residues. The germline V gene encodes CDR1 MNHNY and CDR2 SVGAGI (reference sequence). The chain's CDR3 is CASSSPGLADEQFF. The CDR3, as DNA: TGTGCCAGCAGTTCCCCCGGACTAGCGGATGAGCAGTTCTTC.

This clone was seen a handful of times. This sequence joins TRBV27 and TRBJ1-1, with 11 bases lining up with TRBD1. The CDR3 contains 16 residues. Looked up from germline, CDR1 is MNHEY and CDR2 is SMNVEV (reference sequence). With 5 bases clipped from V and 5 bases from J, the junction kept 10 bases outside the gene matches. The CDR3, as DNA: TGTGCCAGCAGTCGTCTAGGGGGGACAGGGGGAACTGAAGCTTTCTTT. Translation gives CASSRLGGTGGTEAFF.

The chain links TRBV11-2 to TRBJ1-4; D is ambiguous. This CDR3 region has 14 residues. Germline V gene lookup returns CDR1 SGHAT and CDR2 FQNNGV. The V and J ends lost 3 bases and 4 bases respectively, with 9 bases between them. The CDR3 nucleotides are TGTGCCAGCAGCTTTAGTGGGGTTAATGAAAAACTGTTTTTT. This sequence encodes CASSFSGVNEKLFF.

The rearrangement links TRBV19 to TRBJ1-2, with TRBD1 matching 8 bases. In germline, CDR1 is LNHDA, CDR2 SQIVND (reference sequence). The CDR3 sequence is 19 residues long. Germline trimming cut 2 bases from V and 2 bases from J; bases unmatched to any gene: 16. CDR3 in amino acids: CASSIWGTGGRIKNYGYTF. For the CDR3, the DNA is TGTGCCAGTAGTATATGGGGAACAGGGGGACGAATTAAAAACTATGGCTACACCTTC. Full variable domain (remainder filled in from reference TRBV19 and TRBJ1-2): DGGITQSPKYLFRKEGQNVTLSCEQNLNHDAMYWYRQDPGQGLRLIYYSQIVNDFQKGDIAEGYSVSREKKESFPLTVTSAQKNPTAFYLCASSIWGTGGRIKNYGYTFGSGTRLTVV.

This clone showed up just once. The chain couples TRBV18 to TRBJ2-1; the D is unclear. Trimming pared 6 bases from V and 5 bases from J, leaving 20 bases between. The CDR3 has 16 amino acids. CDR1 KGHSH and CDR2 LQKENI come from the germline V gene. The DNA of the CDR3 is TGTGCCAGCTCCCCAGGCCGACTCGCCATCAACAATGAGCAGTTCTTC. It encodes CASSPGRLAINNEQFF.

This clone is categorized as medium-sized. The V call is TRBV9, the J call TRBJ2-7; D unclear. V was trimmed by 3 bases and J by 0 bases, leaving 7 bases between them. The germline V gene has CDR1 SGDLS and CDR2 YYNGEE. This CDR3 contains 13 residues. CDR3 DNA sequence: TGTGCCAGCAGCGGGAGTTCCTCCTACGAGCAGTACTTC. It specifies CASSGSSSYEQYF. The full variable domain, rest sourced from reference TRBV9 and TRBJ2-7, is DSGVTQTPKHLITATGQRVTLRCSPRSGDLSVYWYQQSLDQGLQFLIQYYNGEERAKGNILERFSAQQFPDLHSELNLSSLELGDSALYFCASSGSSSYEQYFGPGTRLTVT.

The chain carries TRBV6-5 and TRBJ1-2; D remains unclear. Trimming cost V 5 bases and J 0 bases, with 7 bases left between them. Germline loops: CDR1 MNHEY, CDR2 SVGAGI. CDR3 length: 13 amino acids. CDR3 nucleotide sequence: TGTGCCAGCAGTCCGGATGCTAACTATGGCTACACCTTC. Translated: CASSPDANYGYTF.

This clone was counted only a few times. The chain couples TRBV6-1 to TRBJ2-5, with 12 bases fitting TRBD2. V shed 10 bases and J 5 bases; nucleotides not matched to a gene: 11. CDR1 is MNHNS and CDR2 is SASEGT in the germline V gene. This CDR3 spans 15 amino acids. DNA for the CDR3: TGTGCCATCCGTCGGACTAGCGGGGTAGGGGAGACCCAGTACTTC. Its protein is CAIRRTSGVGETQYF.

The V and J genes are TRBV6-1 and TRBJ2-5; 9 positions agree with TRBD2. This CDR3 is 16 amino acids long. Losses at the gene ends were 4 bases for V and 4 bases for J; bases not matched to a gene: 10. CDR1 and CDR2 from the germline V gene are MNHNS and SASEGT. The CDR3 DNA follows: TGTGCCAGCAGTGGGACGCCCGGGACTAGCAGAGAGACCCAGTACTTC. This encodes CASSGTPGTSRETQYF.

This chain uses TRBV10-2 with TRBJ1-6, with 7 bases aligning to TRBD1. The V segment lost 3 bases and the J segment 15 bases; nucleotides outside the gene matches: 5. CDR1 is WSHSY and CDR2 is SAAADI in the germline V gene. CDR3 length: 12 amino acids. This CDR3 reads CASSDGQAFLHF. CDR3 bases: TGCGCCAGCAGTGACGGACAGGCCTTCCTCCACTTT.